The next 26 T cell receptor beta chains were all read from a single sample in a study of PD-L1 blockade in urothelial cancer. Sequencing was performed with immunoSEQ multiplex PCR; in TCRdb, only in-frame clones are kept and a portion is missing. The sample has approximately 52,000 clones, roughly four fifths seen once. Documented time point: pretreatment peripheral blood. Sequencing used PBMCs, obtained around atezolizumab (anti-PD-L1) treatment. The origin of the receptors is a man between 70 and 80 years old with urothelial cancer.

The gene calls are TRBV6-6 and TRBJ1-1, with a tentative D call TRBD1 (5 bases). Germline CDR1 reads MNHNY; CDR2 reads SVGAGI (reference sequence). CDR3 length equals 14 residues. The germline V and J ends were trimmed by 3 bases and 4 bases, with 12 bases remaining between them. The CDR3 region is CASSYGGRGTEAFF. As DNA, the CDR3 is TGTGCCAGCAGTTATGGGGGGAGGGGCACTGAAGCTTTCTTT.

This sequence joins TRBV19 and TRBJ1-4, with 7 bases lining up with TRBD1. The junction had 11 bases not matched to a gene; V was cut back by 5 bases and J by 5 bases. This CDR3 spans 16 amino acids. Germline V gene data show CDR1 as LNHDA and CDR2 as SQIVND (reference sequence). CDR3 DNA sequence: TGTGCCAGTAGTTCTCCACCGGGACAGAGCAATGAAAAACTGTTTTTT. It encodes CASSSPPGQSNEKLFF.

The gene calls are TRBV29-1 and TRBJ2-5, with 8 bases lining up with TRBD1. This CDR3 comprises 13 residues. The germline CDR1 and CDR2 sequences are SQVTM and ANQGSEA. The ends lost 2 bases at V and 6 bases at J; junction bases unmatched: 5. The DNA for the CDR3 is TGCAGCGTTGAAAGGCAGGGGGCAAAGACCCAGTACTTC. This codes for CSVERQGAKTQYF.

CDR3 amino acids: CASSEGQGGTQYF. In DNA, the CDR3 is TGTGCCAGCAGTGAAGGGCAGGGGGGGACCCAGTACTTC. The V gene is TRBV2, the J gene TRBJ2-5; tentative D call: TRBD1 (7 bases). V was shortened by 1 base and J by 7 bases, with 10 bases between the two germline ends. The CDR3 loop spans 13 amino acids. Germline loops: CDR1 SNHLY, CDR2 FYNNEI.

CDR3 region: CASSLVTSGTTPFF. For the CDR3, the DNA is TGTGCCAGCAGCTTAGTGACTAGCGGCACCACCCCGTTCTTC. This chain connects TRBV7-2 to TRBJ2-1, with 9 bases aligning to TRBD2. CDR3 length equals 14 residues. In germline, CDR1 is SGHTA, CDR2 FQGNSA. Trimming removed 1 base from V and 15 bases from J; junction bases left unmatched: 10.

V is TRBV7-3 and J is TRBJ2-2, with D perhaps TRBD2 (6 bases). Trimming took 5 bases from V and 5 from J, leaving 15 bases between them. Germline V gene lookup returns CDR1 SGHTA and CDR2 FQGTGA. The CDR3 spans 15 residues. This CDR3 is CASSPRAGRTGELFF. For the CDR3, the DNA is TGTGCCAGCAGCCCTAGGGCGGGGAGGACCGGGGAGCTGTTTTTT.

The CDR3 protein is CSATGTYNEQFF. CDR3 nucleotide sequence: TGCAGCGCCACAGGAACCTACAATGAGCAGTTCTTC. The chain carries TRBV29-1 and TRBJ2-1; possibly TRBD1 for D (5 bases). CDR1 and CDR2 (germline): SQVTM, ANQGSEA. V shed 7 bases and J shed 2 bases, with 9 bases lying between them. This CDR3 is built from 12 residues.

This chain joins TRBV5-4 and TRBJ2-1; TRBD1 matches at 7 bases. Germline V gene sequence: CDR1 SGHNT, CDR2 YYREEE (reference sequence). This CDR3 contains 13 residues. V dropped 0 bases and J dropped 8; count of bases not matched to a gene: 2. CDR3 residues: CASSLGQGHEQFF. CDR3 coding DNA: TGTGCCAGCAGCTTGGGACAGGGCCATGAGCAGTTCTTC. Combining the CDR3 with reference TRBV5-4 and TRBJ2-1 gives the whole variable domain ETGVTQSPTHLIKTRGQQVTLRCSSQSGHNTVSWYQQALGQGPQFIFQYYREEENGRGNFPPRFSGLQFPNYSSELNVNALELDDSALYLCASSLGQGHEQFFGPGTRLTVL.

This clone was recorded once. The V call is TRBV27, the J call TRBJ2-5; 7 nucleotides align to TRBD2. This CDR3 has 15 residues. Germline V gene data show CDR1 as MNHEY and CDR2 as SMNVEV (reference sequence). V shed 3 bases, J shed 2 bases, and the junction held 6 bases outside the gene matches. The CDR3 region is CASSFQASGQETQYF. CDR3 DNA: TGTGCCAGCAGTTTCCAGGCTAGCGGTCAAGAGACCCAGTACTTC.

This sequence joins TRBV14 and TRBJ2-1, with D possibly TRBD2 on 5 matching bases. Trimming shortened V by 1 base and J by 5 bases, and 9 bases separated the two germline ends. CDR3 length: 14 residues. CDR1 and CDR2 from the germline V gene are SGHDN and FVKESK. As DNA, the CDR3 is TGTGCCAGCAGCCAAGTAATAGCGAACAATGAGCAGTTCTTC. Amino acids: CASSQVIANNEQFF.

The chain employs TRBV7-8 and TRBJ2-1; 12 nucleotides line up with TRBD2. This CDR3 spans 16 amino acids. V lost 5 bases and J lost 8; bases outside the gene matches: 10. Germline V gene lookup returns CDR1 SGHVS and CDR2 FQNEAQ. Written as DNA, the CDR3 is TGTGCCAGCAGCATTAGAGTCCTAGCGGGGGGGTATGAGCAGTTCTTC. Translating it yields CASSIRVLAGGYEQFF. The full variable domain, its missing parts supplied by reference TRBV7-8 and TRBJ2-1, is GAGVSQSPRYKVAKRGQDVALRCDPISGHVSLFWYQQALGQGPEFLTYFQNEAQLDKSGLPSDRFFAERPEGSVSTLKIQRTQQEDSAVYLCASSIRVLAGGYEQFFGPGTRLTVL.

The chain uses TRBV20-1 and TRBJ1-3; possible D gene TRBD1, 5 bases. V lost 6 bases and J 16 bases, leaving 16 bases between the germline ends. Per germline, CDR1 DFQATT and CDR2 SNEGSKA (reference sequence). This CDR3 contains 10 residues. This CDR3 reads CSAPIRGSYF. In nucleotides, the CDR3 is TGCAGTGCCCCGATAAGGGGTAGTTATTTT.

This chain joins TRBV11-2 and TRBJ2-7, with 11 bases matching TRBD1. Germline V gives CDR1 SGHAT, CDR2 FQNNGV. Trimming took 5 bases from V and 2 from J; bases not matched to a gene: 5. This CDR3 has 15 amino acids. As DNA, the CDR3 is TGTGCCAGCAGCCGAATGGACAGGGGGCCCTACGAGCAGTACTTC. Translation: CASSRMDRGPYEQYF.

This chain uses TRBV7-8 with TRBJ2-1, with D tentatively TRBD1 (5 bases). The CDR3 totals 14 residues. The V gene's germline CDR1 is SGHVS and CDR2 FQNEAQ. V dropped 1 base and J dropped 5 bases, with 9 bases sitting between them. CDR3 region: CASSLGGRNNEQFF. Here the CDR3 DNA reads TGTGCCAGCAGCTTAGGGGGCCGGAACAATGAGCAGTTCTTC.

The V and J genes are TRBV28 and TRBJ1-2, with unresolved D. The V end lost 6 bases, the J end lost 4 bases, and 15 bases lay between the germline ends. CDR3 length: 14 amino acids. The germline CDR1 and CDR2 sequences are MDHEN and SYDVKM. This chain's CDR3 is CASRPERVLYGYTF. The CDR3 DNA is TGTGCCAGCAGACCCGAGAGGGTGCTCTATGGCTACACCTTC.

In its sample, this clone was seen a few times. The gene calls are TRBV28 and TRBJ2-7; 7 positions agree with TRBD1. The length of the CDR3 is 20 residues. Germline values: CDR1 MDHEN, CDR2 SYDVKM. J was trimmed by 2 bases and V by 0 bases; bases with no gene match: 19. CDR3 residues: CASSLWATGTARSKTYEQYF. CDR3 nucleotide sequence: TGTGCCAGCAGTTTATGGGCGACAGGGACAGCCAGGAGTAAGACCTACGAGCAGTACTTC.

The chain uses TRBV4-3 and TRBJ2-1; TRBD2 agrees at 11 bases. The CDR3 extends over 17 amino acids. Losses at the gene ends were 1 base for V and 1 base for J; bases not matched to a gene: 3. Germline V gives CDR1 LGHNA, CDR2 YSLEER. The CDR3 nucleotides read TGCGCCAGCAGCCAAGTCACTAGCGGGAGATCCTACAATGAGCAGTTCTTC. Translated: CASSQVTSGRSYNEQFF.

The chain couples TRBV4-1 to TRBJ1-1, with D perhaps matching TRBD1 (5 bases). The CDR3 covers 18 residues. The germline gives CDR1 MGHRA, CDR2 YSYEKL. V lost 6 bases, J lost 0 bases, and 23 bases lay in between. CDR3 coding DNA: TGCGCCAGCAGGCCCTATAAGGGGCCCAGGGATTTGAACACTGAAGCTTTCTTT. It yields the protein CASRPYKGPRDLNTEAFF.

The chain couples TRBV18 to TRBJ2-7; 9 bases are a match to TRBD2. The CDR3 consists of 15 residues. The germline gives CDR1 KGHSH, CDR2 LQKENI. V trimming: 1 base; J trimming: 4 bases; junction bases outside the gene matches: 5. CDR3 protein: CASSPQATSGYEQYF. CDR3 in DNA: TGTGCCAGCTCACCACAGGCGACTAGCGGTTACGAGCAGTACTTC.

This clone occurred a few times. V usage is TRBV11-1 and J usage is TRBJ1-2, with 9 nucleotides matching TRBD1. This CDR3 contains 13 residues. Germline V gives CDR1 SGHAT, CDR2 FQDESV (reference sequence). J gave up 5 bases and V 5 bases, and 3 bases lay outside the gene matches. CDR3 nucleotide sequence: TGTGCCAGCAGCCCCGGGACAGGGTATGGCTACACCTTC. It is translated as CASSPGTGYGYTF.

This chain connects TRBV28 to TRBJ2-7; no clear D. Per the germline V gene, CDR1 is MDHEN and CDR2 is SYDVKM. Trimming left V 2 bases short and J 7 bases short, with 24 bases between. The CDR3 is 17 amino acids. The chain's CDR3 is CASSLGRGQARAREQYF. In DNA, the CDR3 is TGTGCCAGCAGTTTAGGTCGAGGCCAAGCTCGCGCGCGAGAGCAGTACTTC.

The chain employs TRBV19 and TRBJ2-2, with TRBD1 identical over 7 bases. The trim removed 4 bases at V and 4 bases at J, leaving 3 bases unmatched. Germline V CDR1 and CDR2: LNHDA, SQIVND (reference sequence). The CDR3 extends over 14 amino acids. The CDR3 DNA follows: TGTGCCAGTAGTAGGGACAGCCCCACCGGGGAGCTGTTTTTT. It is translated as CASSRDSPTGELFF.

The chain is built from TRBV28 and TRBJ1-1; TRBD1 matches at 12 bases. The length of the CDR3 is 16 residues. Germline CDR1 MDHEN, CDR2 SYDVKM. The trim removed 9 bases at V and 5 bases at J, leaving 13 bases unmatched. The CDR3 nucleotides read TGTGCCAGTCTACGACCCCCGGGACAGGGGGCGACTGAAGCTTTCTTT. Translated, it gives CASLRPPGQGATEAFF.

J is TRBJ2-1 and V is TRBV2, with 7 nucleotides matching TRBD2. This CDR3 spans 12 amino acids. Germline V gives CDR1 SNHLY, CDR2 FYNNEI. After removal of 7 bases from V and 4 bases from J, the junction contained 1 base not matched to a gene. CDR3 amino acids: CASKAGYNEQFF. CDR3 bases: TGTGCCAGCAAAGCGGGGTACAATGAGCAGTTCTTC.

On this clone itself: Other DNA sequences of this sample code for an identical CDR3. This chain uses TRBV5-1 with TRBJ1-1; tentative D call: TRBD1 (5 bases). The CDR3 runs 13 residues. V was cut by 4 bases and J by 1 base, with 8 bases left in between. Germline CDR1 is SGHRS and CDR2 is YFSETQ. CDR3 sequence: CASSPGQNTEAFF. The CDR3 coding sequence is TGCGCCAGCAGCCCTGGACAGAACACTGAAGCTTTCTTT.

The CDR3 nucleotides read TGTGCCAGCAGTAGCGGGAGGATTGGTGTAAATGAGCAGTTCTTC. The encoded protein is CASSSGRIGVNEQFF. The V and J genes are TRBV28 and TRBJ2-1, with 9 positions matching TRBD2. Germline CDR1 MDHEN, CDR2 SYDVKM. The J segment lost 7 bases and the V segment lost 5 bases, leaving 9 bases of the junction unmatched. There are 15 residues in the CDR3.